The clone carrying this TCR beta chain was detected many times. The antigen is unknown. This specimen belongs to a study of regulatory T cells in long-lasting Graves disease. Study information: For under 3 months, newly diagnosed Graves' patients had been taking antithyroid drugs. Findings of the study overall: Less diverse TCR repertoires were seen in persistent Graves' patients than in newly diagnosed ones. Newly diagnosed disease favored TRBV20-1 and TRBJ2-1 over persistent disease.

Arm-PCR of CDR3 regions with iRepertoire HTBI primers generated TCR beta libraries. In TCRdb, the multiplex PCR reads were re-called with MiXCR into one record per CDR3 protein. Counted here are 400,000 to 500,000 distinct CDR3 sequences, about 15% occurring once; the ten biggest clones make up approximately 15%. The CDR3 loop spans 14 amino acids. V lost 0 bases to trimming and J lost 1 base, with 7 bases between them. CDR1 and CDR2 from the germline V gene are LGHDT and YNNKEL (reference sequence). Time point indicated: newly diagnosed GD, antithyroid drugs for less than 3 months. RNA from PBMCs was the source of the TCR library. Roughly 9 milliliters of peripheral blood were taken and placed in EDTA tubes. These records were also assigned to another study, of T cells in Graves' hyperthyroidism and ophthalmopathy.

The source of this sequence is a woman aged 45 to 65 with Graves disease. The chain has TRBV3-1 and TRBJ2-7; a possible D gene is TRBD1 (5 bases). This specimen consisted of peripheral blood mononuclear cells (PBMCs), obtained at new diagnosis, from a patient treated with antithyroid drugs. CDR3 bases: TGTGCCAGCAGCCAAGATTCAGGGTCCTACGAGCAGTACTTC. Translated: CASSQDSGSYEQYF.